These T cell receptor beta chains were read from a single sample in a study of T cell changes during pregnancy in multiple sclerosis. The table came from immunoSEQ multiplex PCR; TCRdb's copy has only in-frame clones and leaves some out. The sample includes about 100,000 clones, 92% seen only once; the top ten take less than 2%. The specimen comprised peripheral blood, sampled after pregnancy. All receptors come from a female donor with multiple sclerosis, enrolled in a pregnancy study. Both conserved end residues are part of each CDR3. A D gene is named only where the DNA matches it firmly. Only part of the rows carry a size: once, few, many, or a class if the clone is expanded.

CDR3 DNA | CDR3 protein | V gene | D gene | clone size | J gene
TGTGCCAGCAGTGAAGATTCGCTAGCTGGAAACACCATATATTTT | CASSEDSLAGNTIYF | TRBV25-1 | . | once | TRBJ1-3
TGCGCCAGCAGCTTGCCACCGGGACAGGGTTTGCTAGCCAAAAACATTCAGTACTTC | CASSLPPGQGLLAKNIQYF | TRBV5-1 | TRBD1 | . | TRBJ2-4
TGTGCCAGCAGCGATCTTGTGAACACTGAAGCTTTCTTT | CASSDLVNTEAFF | TRBV9 | . | few | TRBJ1-1
TGTGCCAGCAGTATCAGGGGACACCGGAGCACCTTC | CASSIRGHRSTF | TRBV2 | . | . | TRBJ1-2
TGTGCCTGGAACTTCAGGGGCCGCACTGAAGCTTTCTTT | CAWNFRGRTEAFF | TRBV30 | . | . | TRBJ1-1
TGTGCCAGCAAGGGGGAATATAGCAATCAGCCCCAGCATTTT | CASKGEYSNQPQHF | TRBV2 | . | . | TRBJ1-5
TGCGCCAGCAGCTTCGTTGGGACTAGCGGGATTGGGACCGGGGAGCTGTTTTTT | CASSFVGTSGIGTGELFF | TRBV5-1 | TRBD2 | . | TRBJ2-2
TGTGCCAGCAGCTTGGCAGGGGGCAACTATGGCTACACCTTC | CASSLAGGNYGYTF | TRBV5-5 | TRBD1 | . | TRBJ1-2
TGTGCCAGCAGCACACAGGGTTTCTACGAGCAGTACTTC | CASSTQGFYEQYF | TRBV7-9 | . | . | TRBJ2-7
TGTGCCAGCAGCTCTCGACCGGGAGGCTATGGCTACACCTTC | CASSSRPGGYGYTF | TRBV21-1 | . | once | TRBJ1-2
TGTGCCAGCAGTGAATCCGGCAGGCCCACAGATACGCAGTATTTT | CASSESGRPTDTQYF | TRBV25-1 | . | . | TRBJ2-3
TGTGCCAGCAGCTCTGAGAGTCAGCCCCAGCATTTT | CASSSESQPQHF | TRBV7-9 | . | few | TRBJ1-5
TGTGCCAGCAGCCAGGGCCGGGTCGGCGGGGCCAACGTCCTGACTTTC | CASSQGRVGGANVLTF | TRBV7-6 | . | . | TRBJ2-6
TGTGCCAGCAGCTTTACCGCCGGGACAGGGGGCGGTCAGCCCCAGCATTTT | CASSFTAGTGGGQPQHF | TRBV7-9 | TRBD1 | . | TRBJ1-5
TGCGCCAGCAGCTTCTCAGGGGCCGCCACTGAAGCTTTCTTT | CASSFSGAATEAFF | TRBV5-1 | . | . | TRBJ1-1
TGTGCCAGTTCTACCGTTATGAACACTGAAGCTTTCTTT | CASSTVMNTEAFF | TRBV19 | . | . | TRBJ1-1
TGTGCCAGCTCACCATACAGGCAGGACACTGAAGCTTTCTTT | CASSPYRQDTEAFF | TRBV18 | . | . | TRBJ1-1
TGTGCCACAGGGGGAGGTAGCGGGAGTTTCTCCTACGAGCAGTACTTC | CATGGGSGSFSYEQYF | TRBV15 | TRBD2 | . | TRBJ2-7
TGTGCCAGCAGCTTTGGGACAGGGAATAGCAATCAGCCCCAGCATTTT | CASSFGTGNSNQPQHF | TRBV7-9 | TRBD1 | once | TRBJ1-5
TGTGCCAGCTCACCACTTACAGGGGGCGATGAAAAACTGTTTTTT | CASSPLTGGDEKLFF | TRBV18 | TRBD1 | . | TRBJ1-4
TGTGCCGGGGGGTCCGGGACAGGGATGAACACTGAAGCTTTCTTT | CAGGSGTGMNTEAFF | TRBV2 | TRBD1 | . | TRBJ1-1
TGTGCCAGCTCACCACAGGGGCCTGATCAGCCCCAGCATTTT | CASSPQGPDQPQHF | TRBV18 | . | . | TRBJ1-5
TGTGCCAGCAGCTCGCGCTCTTTAGCGGGCAGCACAGATACGCAGTATTTT | CASSSRSLAGSTDTQYF | TRBV7-2 | TRBD2 | . | TRBJ2-3
TGTGCCAGCAGCGACCCGGGACAGGGTCATGACGAGCAGTACTTC | CASSDPGQGHDEQYF | TRBV5-4 | TRBD1 | . | TRBJ2-7
TGTGCCAGCAGCTCCGACAAAAACTATGGCTACACCTTC | CASSSDKNYGYTF | TRBV7-9 | . | . | TRBJ1-2
TGCGCCAGCGGTCCCGCGGACAGTAACTCCTACGAGCAGTACTTC | CASGPADSNSYEQYF | TRBV10-1 | . | . | TRBJ2-7
TGTGCCAGCTCAATCCGCCCCGACAGTGAAGCTTTCTTT | CASSIRPDSEAFF | TRBV18 | . | few | TRBJ1-1
TGTGCCTGGAGTGTAGGGGGACAGGACTATGGCTACACCTTC | CAWSVGGQDYGYTF | TRBV30 | TRBD1 | . | TRBJ1-2
TGTGCCAGCAGCGTAGACACGAACACTGAAGCTTTCTTT | CASSVDTNTEAFF | TRBV9 | . | few | TRBJ1-1
TGTGCCAGCAAGAATTCGGGGGGTGCCTATGGCTACACCTTC | CASKNSGGAYGYTF | TRBV6-5 | . | . | TRBJ1-2
TGTGCCAGCAGTGGACAGCGAACTATCTACGAGCAGTACTTC | CASSGQRTIYEQYF | TRBV6-1 | . | . | TRBJ2-7
TGTGCCAGCAGTTACTCAGGACAGCATCCCCAGCATTTT | CASSYSGQHPQHF | TRBV6-5 | . | . | TRBJ1-5
TGTGCCAGTAGTATCAGTCCTAGCGGGAGAAGGGTACACAATGAGCAGTTCTTC | CASSISPSGRRVHNEQFF | TRBV19 | TRBD2 | . | TRBJ2-1